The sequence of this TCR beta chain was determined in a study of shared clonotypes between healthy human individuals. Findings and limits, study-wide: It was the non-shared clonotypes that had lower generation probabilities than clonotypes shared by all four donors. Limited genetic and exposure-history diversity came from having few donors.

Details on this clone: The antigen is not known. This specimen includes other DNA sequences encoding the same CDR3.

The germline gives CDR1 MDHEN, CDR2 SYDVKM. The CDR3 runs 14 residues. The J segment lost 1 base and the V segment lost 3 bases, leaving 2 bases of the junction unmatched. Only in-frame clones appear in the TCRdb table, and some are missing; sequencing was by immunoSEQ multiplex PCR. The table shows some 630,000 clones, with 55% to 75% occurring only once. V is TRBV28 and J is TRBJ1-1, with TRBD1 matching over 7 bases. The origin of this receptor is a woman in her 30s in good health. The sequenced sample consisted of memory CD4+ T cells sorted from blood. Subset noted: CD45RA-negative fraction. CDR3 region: CASSLGDRNTEAFF. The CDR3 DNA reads TGTGCCAGCAGTTTGGGGGACAGGAACACTGAAGCTTTCTTT.